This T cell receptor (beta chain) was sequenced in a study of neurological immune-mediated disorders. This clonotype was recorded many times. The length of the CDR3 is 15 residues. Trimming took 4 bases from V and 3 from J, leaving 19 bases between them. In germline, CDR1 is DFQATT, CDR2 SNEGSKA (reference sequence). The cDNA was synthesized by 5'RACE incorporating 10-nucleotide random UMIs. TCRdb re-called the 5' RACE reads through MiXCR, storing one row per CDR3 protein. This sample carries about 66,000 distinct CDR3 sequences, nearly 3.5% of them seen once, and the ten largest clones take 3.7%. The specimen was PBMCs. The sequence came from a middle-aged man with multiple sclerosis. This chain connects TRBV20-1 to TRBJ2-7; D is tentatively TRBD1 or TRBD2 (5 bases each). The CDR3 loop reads CSANPEGRPLYEQYF. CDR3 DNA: TGCAGTGCTAACCCAGAGGGGCGCCCCCTCTACGAGCAGTACTTC.